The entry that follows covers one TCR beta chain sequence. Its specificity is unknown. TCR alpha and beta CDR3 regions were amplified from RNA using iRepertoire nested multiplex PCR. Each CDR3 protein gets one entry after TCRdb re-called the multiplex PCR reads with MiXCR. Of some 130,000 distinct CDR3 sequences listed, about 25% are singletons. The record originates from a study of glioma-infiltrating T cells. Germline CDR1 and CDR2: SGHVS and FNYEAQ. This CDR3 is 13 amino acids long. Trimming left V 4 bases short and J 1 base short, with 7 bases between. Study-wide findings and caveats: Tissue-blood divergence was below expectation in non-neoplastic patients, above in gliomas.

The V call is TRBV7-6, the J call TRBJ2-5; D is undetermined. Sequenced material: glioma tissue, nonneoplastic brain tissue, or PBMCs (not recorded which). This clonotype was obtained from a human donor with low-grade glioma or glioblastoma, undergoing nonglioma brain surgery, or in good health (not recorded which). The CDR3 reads CASSSHPQETQYF. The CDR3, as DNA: TGTGCCAGCAGCTCCCACCCCCAAGAGACCCAGTACTTC. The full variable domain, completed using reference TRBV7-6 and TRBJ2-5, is GAGVSQSPRYKVTKRGQDVALRCDPISGHVSLYWYRQALGQGPEFLTYFNYEAQQDKSGLPNDRFSAERPEGSISTLTIQRTEQRDSAMYRCASSSHPQETQYFGPGTRLLVL.